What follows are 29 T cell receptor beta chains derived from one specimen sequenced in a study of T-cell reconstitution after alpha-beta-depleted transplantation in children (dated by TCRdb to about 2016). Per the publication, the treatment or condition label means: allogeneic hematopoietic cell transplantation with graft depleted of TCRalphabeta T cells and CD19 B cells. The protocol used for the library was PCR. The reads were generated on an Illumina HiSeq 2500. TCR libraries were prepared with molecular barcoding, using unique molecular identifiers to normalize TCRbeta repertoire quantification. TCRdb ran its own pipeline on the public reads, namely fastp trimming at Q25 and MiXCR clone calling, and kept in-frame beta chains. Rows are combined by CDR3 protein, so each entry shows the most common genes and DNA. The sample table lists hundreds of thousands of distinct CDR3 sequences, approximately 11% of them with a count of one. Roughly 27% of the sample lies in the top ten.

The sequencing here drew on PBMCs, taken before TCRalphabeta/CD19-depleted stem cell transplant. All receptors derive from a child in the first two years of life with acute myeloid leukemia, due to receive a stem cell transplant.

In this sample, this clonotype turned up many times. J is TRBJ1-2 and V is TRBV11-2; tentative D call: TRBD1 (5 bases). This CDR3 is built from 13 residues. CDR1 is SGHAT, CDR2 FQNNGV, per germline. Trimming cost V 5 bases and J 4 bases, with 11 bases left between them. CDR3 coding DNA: TGTGCCAGCAGCGGTCCAGGGAGCTATGGCTACACCTTC. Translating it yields CASSGPGSYGYTF.

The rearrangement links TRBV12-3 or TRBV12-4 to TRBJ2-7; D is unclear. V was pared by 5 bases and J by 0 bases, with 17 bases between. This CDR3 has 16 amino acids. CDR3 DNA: TGTGCCAGCAGTCCTGCCCTCGGGCAGAGCTCCTACGAGCAGTACTTC. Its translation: CASSPALGQSSYEQYF.

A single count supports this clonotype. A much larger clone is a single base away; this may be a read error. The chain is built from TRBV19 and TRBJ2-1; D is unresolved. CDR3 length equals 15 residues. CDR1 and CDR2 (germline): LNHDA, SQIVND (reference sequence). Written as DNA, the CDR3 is TGTGCCAGTAGTCCAAGACTCAACTCCCACAATGAGCAGTTCTTC. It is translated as CASSPRLNSHNEQFF.

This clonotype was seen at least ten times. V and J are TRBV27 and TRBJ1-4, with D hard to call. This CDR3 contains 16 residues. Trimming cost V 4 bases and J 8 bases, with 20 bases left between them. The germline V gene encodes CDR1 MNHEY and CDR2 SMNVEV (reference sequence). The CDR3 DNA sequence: TGTGCCAGCAGTTCTTGGGAGGGAAGGATGCGGGAAAAACTGTTTTTT. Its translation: CASSSWEGRMREKLFF.

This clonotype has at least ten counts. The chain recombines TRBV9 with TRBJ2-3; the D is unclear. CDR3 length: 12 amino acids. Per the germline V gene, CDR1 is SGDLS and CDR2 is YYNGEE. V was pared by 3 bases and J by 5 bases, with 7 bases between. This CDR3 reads CASSETIDTQYF. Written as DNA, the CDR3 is TGTGCCAGCAGCGAGACAATAGATACGCAGTATTTT.

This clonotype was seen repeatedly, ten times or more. CDR3 in amino acids: CSASWDIFTDTQYF. As DNA, the CDR3 is TGCAGTGCTAGCTGGGACATATTCACAGATACGCAGTATTTT. The rearrangement links TRBV20-1 to TRBJ2-3, with D possibly being TRBD1 (6 bases). This CDR3 is built from 14 residues. CDR1 is DFQATT, CDR2 SNEGSKA, per germline (reference sequence). The V end was cut by 3 bases, the J end by 2 bases, with 12 bases between.

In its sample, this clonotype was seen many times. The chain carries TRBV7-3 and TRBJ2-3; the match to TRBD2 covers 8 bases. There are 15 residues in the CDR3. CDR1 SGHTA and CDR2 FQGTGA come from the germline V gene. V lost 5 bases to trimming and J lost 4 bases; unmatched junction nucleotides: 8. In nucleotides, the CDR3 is TGTGCCAGCAGCCCCGGGACTAGGGGGGCAGATACGCAGTATTTT. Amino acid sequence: CASSPGTRGADTQYF.

CDR3 protein: CASSLRDREEETQYF. The DNA for the CDR3 is TGTGCCAGCAGTTTGAGGGACAGGGAGGAGGAGACCCAGTACTTC. V is TRBV6-2 or TRBV6-3 and J is TRBJ2-5; 9 nucleotides align to TRBD1. The CDR3 runs 15 residues. CDR1 and CDR2 (germline): MNHEY, SVGEGT. Trimming cost V 4 bases and J 5 bases; bases outside gene matches: 8.

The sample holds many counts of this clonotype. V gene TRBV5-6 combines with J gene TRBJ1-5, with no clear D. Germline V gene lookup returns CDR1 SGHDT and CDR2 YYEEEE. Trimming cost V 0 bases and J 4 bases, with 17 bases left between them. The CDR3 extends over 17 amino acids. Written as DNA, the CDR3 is TGTGCCAGCAGCTTGGCCCGATCCGGACGGGCTAATCAGCCCCAGCATTTT. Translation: CASSLARSGRANQPQHF.

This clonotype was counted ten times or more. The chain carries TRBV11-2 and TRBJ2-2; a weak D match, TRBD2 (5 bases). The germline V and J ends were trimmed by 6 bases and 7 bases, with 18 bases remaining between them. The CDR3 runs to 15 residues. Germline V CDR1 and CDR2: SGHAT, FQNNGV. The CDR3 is CASRRETPGVGELFF. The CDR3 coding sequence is TGTGCCAGCAGGAGGGAGACCCCCGGTGTCGGGGAGCTGTTTTTT.

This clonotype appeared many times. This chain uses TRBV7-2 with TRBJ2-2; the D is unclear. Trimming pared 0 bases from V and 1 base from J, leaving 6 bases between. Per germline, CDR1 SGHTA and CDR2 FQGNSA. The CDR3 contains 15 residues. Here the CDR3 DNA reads TGTGCCAGCAGCTTAGCGGCAGGGAACACCGGGGAGCTGTTTTTT. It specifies CASSLAAGNTGELFF.

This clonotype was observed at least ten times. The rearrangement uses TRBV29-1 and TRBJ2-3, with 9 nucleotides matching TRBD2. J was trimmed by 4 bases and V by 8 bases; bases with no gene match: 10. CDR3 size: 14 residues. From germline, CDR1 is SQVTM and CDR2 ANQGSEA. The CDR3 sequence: CSTGLASGPDTQYF. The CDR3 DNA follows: TGCAGCACAGGACTAGCGAGCGGACCAGATACGCAGTATTTT.

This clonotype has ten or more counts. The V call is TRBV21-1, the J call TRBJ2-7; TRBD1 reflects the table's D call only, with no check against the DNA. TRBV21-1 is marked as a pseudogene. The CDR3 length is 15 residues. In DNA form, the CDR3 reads TGTGCCAGCAGCCAGAGATTCAGGGTTATTGGCGAGCAGTACTTC. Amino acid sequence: CASSQRFRVIGEQYF.

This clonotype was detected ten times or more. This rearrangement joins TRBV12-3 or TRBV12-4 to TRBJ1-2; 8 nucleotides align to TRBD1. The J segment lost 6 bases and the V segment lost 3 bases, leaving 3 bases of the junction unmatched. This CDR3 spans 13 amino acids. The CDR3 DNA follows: TGTGCCAGCAGTTTGACAGGGGCGGATGGCTACACCTTC. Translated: CASSLTGADGYTF.

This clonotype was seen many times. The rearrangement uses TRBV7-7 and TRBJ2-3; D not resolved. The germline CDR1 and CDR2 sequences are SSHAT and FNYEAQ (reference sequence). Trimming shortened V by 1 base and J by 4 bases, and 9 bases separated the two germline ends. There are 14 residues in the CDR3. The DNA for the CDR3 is TGTGCCAGCAGCTTAGGCCCGATAGCAGATACGCAGTATTTT. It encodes CASSLGPIADTQYF.

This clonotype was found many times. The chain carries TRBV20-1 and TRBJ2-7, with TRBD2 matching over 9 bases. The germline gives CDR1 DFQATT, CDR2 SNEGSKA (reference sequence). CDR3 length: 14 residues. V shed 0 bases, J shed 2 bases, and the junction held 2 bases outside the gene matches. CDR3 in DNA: TGCAGTGCTAGAGATAGCGGGAGTCCCTACGAGCAGTACTTC. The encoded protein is CSARDSGSPYEQYF.

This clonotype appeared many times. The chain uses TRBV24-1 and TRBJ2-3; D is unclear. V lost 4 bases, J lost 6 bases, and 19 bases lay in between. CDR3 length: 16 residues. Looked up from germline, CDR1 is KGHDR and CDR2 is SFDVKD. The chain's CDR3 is CATSDPNPRNLDTQYF. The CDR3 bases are TGTGCCACCAGTGACCCTAATCCCCGCAACTTGGATACGCAGTATTTT.

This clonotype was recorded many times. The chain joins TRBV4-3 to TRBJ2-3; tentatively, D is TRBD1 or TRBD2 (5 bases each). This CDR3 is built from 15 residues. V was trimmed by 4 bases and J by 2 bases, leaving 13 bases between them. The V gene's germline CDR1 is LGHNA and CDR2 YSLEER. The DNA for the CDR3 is TGCGCCAGCAGCCCCTTCCGGGGCTTCACAGATACGCAGTATTTT. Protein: CASSPFRGFTDTQYF.

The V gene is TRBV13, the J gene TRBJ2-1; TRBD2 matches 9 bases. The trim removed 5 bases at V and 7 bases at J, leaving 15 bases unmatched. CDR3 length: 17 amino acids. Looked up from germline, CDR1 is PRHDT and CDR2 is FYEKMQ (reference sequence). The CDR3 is CASSPPTLSSGSNEQFF. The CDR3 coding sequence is TGTGCCAGCAGCCCACCAACCTTGAGTAGCGGGAGTAATGAGCAGTTCTTC.

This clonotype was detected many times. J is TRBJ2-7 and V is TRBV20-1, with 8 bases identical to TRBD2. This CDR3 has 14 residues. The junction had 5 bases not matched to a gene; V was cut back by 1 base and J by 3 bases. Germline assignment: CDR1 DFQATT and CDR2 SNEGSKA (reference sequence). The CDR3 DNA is TGCAGTGCTAGAGTTGGCGGGGGGAACTACGAGCAGTACTTC. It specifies CSARVGGGNYEQYF.

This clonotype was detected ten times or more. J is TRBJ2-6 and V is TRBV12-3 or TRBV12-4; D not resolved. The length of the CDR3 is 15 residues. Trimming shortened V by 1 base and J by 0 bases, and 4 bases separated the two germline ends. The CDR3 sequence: CASSLDSSGANVLTF. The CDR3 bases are TGTGCCAGCAGTTTAGACAGCTCTGGGGCCAACGTCCTGACTTTC.

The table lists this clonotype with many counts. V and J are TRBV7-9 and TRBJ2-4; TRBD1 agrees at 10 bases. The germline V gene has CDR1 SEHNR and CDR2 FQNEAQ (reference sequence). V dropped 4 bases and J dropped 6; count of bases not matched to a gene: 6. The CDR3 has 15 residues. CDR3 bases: TGTGCCAGCAGCTCCTCCGGGACAGGGGCAAACATTCAGTACTTC. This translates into CASSSSGTGANIQYF.

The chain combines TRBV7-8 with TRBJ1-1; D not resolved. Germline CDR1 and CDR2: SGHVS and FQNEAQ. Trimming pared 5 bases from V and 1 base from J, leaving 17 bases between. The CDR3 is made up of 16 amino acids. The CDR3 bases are TGTGCCAGCAGCCCAACCAAGCCACGGGAGAACACTGAAGCTTTCTTT. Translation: CASSPTKPRENTEAFF.

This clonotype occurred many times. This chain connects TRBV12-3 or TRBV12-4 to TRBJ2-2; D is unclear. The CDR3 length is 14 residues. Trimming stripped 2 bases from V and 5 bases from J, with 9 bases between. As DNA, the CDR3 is TGTGCCAGCAGTTTAACCTCGAGGACCGGGGAGCTGTTTTTT. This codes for CASSLTSRTGELFF.

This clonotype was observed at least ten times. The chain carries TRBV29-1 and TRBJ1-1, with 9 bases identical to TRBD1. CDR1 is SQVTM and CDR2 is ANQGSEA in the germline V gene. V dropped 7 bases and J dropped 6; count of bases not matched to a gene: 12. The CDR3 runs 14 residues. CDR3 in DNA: TGCAGCGCTATTCAACAGGGGGCTAAGGCTGAAGCTTTCTTT. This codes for CSAIQQGAKAEAFF.

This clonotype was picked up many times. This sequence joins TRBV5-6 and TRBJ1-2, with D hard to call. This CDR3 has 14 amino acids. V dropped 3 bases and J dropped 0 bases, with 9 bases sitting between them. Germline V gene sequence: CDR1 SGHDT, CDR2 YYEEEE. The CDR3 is CASSSRAANYGYTF. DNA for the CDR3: TGTGCCAGCAGCTCGCGCGCGGCTAACTATGGCTACACCTTC.

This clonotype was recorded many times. The CDR3 reads CASSQVGGQLYEQYF. The CDR3 DNA follows: TGCGCCAGCAGCCAAGTAGGGGGACAGCTTTACGAGCAGTACTTC. The rearrangement uses TRBV4-1 and TRBJ2-7; 7 bases agree with TRBD1. CDR1 is MGHRA and CDR2 is YSYEKL in the germline V gene. CDR3 length equals 15 residues. Losses at the gene ends were 1 base for V and 4 bases for J; bases not matched to a gene: 7.

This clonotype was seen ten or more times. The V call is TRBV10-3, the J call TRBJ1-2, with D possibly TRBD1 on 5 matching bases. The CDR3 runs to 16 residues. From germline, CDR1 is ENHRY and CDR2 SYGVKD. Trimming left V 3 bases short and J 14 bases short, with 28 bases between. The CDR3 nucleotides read TGTGCCATCAGTGACGTCCAAACCGGGACCGGGCTGGTGAGGACCTTC. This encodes CAISDVQTGTGLVRTF.

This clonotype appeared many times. CDR3 protein: CASSAHTGLKGYTF. The CDR3 nucleotides are TGTGCCAGCAGTGCCCATACAGGGTTAAAGGGCTACACCTTC. The gene calls are TRBV25-1 and TRBJ1-2, with D possibly TRBD1 on 6 matching bases. Germline values: CDR1 MGHDK, CDR2 SYGVNS. The CDR3 is 14 residues long. V dropped 4 bases and J dropped 8 bases, with 17 bases sitting between them.